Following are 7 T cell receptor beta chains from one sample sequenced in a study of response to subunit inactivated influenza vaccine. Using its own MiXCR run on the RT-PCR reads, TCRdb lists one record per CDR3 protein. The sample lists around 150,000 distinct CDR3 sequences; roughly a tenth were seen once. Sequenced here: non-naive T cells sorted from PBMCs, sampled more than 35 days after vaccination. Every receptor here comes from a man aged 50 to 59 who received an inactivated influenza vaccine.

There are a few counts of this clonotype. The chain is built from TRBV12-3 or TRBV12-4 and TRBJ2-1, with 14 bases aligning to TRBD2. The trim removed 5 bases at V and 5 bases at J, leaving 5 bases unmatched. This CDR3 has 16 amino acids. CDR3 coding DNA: TGTGCCAGCAGTCGCGGGACTAGCGGGGGAAACAATGAGCAGTTCTTC. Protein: CASSRGTSGGNNEQFF.

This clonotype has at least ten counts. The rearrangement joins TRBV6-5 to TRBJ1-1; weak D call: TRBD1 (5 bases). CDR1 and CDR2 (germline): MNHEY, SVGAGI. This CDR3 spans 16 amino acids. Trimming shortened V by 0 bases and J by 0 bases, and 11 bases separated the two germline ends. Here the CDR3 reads CASSYSTGRVNTEAFF. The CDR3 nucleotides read TGTGCCAGCAGTTACTCGACGGGACGCGTGAACACTGAAGCTTTCTTT.

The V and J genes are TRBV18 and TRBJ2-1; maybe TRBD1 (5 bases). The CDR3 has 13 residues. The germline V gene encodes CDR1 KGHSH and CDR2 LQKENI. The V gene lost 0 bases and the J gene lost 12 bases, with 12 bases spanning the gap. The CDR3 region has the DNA TGTGCCAGCTCACCACCGAGCAGGACACTGCAGTTCTTC. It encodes CASSPPSRTLQFF.

The CDR3 DNA reads as TGTGCCAGCTGTCCAGGAGGGGCTAACAATGAGCAGTTCTTC. Protein sequence: CASCPGGANNEQFF. This chain joins TRBV6-4 and TRBJ2-1; D may be TRBD2 (6 bases). The CDR3 consists of 14 residues. Looked up from germline, CDR1 is MRHNA and CDR2 is SNTAGT. V dropped 8 bases and J dropped 5 bases, with 16 bases sitting between them.

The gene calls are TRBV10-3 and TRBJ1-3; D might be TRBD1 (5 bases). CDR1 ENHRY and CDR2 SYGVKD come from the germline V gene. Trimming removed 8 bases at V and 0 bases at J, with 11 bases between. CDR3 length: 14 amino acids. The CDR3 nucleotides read TGTGCCATCGGGGCCGTCAGCTCTGGAAACACCATATATTTT. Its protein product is CAIGAVSSGNTIYF.

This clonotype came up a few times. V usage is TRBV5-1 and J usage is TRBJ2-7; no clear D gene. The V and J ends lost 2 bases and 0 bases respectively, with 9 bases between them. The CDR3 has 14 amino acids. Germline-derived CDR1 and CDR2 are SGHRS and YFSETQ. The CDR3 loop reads CASSLLVGSYEQYF. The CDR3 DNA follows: TGCGCCAGCAGCTTATTAGTGGGCTCCTACGAGCAGTACTTC.

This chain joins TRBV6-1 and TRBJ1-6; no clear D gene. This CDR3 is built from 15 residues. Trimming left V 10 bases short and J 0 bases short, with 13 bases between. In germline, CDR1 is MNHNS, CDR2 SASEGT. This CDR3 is CAIHNWSSYNSPLHF. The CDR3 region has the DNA TGTGCCATCCACAACTGGAGCTCCTATAATTCACCCCTCCACTTT.